This T cell receptor beta chain is drawn from a study of cytomegalovirus exposure and HLA in healthy donors. Study details: Among the 398 genotyped donors, around 85% were placed in the Caucasian-associated ancestry cluster. Overall study results and limits: A previous analysis found most TCR beta V segments productive roughly 87% or roughly 30% of the time. In a later analysis, 15,000 to 20,000 TCR beta sequences were associated with HLA alleles at 0.05 false discovery rate. There was a cluster of highly shared sequence variants that was likely a sequencing artifact.

This CDR3 has 16 amino acids. Between the trimmed V and J ends, which lost 7 bases and 5 bases, there was a span of 21 bases. From germline, CDR1 is LGHNT and CDR2 FRNRAP. A note on this clone: Antigen unknown.

In the PCR, 60 Vbeta and 13 Jbeta primers were used. Profiled with immunoSEQ multiplex PCR; TCRdb holds only in-frame clones, not every one. Of about 97,000 clones in the sample, about 70% were seen once. The rearrangement links TRBV12-5 to TRBJ2-4; tentative D call: TRBD2 (7 bases). The sample consisted of PBMCs. The clonotype comes from a woman aged 40 to 50 in good health and CMV-seronegative. This CDR3 reads CASAGGLGGLENIQYF. Here the CDR3 DNA reads TGTGCTAGTGCCGGGGGTTTGGGGGGGCTCGAAAACATTCAGTACTTC.